Presented here are 32 T cell receptor beta chains from one specimen sequenced in a study of PD-1 blockade in classical Hodgkin lymphoma. Every single patient, without exception, relapsed after autologous stem cell transplantation, and brentuximab vedotin exposure varied. The repertoire was sequenced with immunoSEQ multiplex PCR; TCRdb's copy has only in-frame clones and lacks some. Here the sample spans about 34,000 clones, around 80% being singletons. The input for sequencing was peripheral blood mononuclear cells (PBMCs), taken before the second cycle of nivolumab. These receptors originate from a human donor with classical Hodgkin lymphoma.

A word on this clone: Other DNA sequences in this sample translate to the same CDR3. The chain has TRBV5-4 and TRBJ2-5, with D maybe TRBD1 (6 bases). Germline CDR1 SGHNT, CDR2 YYREEE (reference sequence). This CDR3 region has 14 residues. With 1 base removed from V and 1 base from J, the gap between germline ends came to 8 bases. The chain's CDR3 is CASSLQDSQETQYF. The CDR3 DNA is TGTGCCAGCAGCTTGCAGGACAGCCAAGAGACCCAGTACTTC.

V and J are TRBV2 and TRBJ1-1; no firm D call. V gave up 7 bases and J gave up 1 base, with 10 bases separating them. Germline assignment: CDR1 SNHLY and CDR2 FYNNEI. The CDR3 length is 13 residues. CDR3 protein: CASKDRGNTEAFF. The CDR3 DNA follows: TGTGCCAGCAAAGACCGGGGGAACACTGAAGCTTTCTTT.

The rearrangement joins TRBV7-6 to TRBJ2-5; 9 bases fit TRBD1. The V gene end was trimmed by 1 base and the J gene end by 5 bases; junction bases not matched to a gene: 2. The CDR3 is 14 residues long. Germline V gives CDR1 SGHVS, CDR2 FNYEAQ. The CDR3 here is CASSLGGTGETQYF. CDR3 bases: TGTGCCAGCAGCTTAGGAGGGACAGGGGAGACCCAGTACTTC.

The rearrangement joins TRBV9 to TRBJ2-5; the D call may be TRBD1 or TRBD2 (6 bases each). Trimming stripped 0 bases from V and 1 base from J, with 16 bases between. The germline V gene encodes CDR1 SGDLS and CDR2 YYNGEE. The CDR3 is made up of 17 amino acids. CDR3 sequence reads: CASSVAPGGGPQETQYF. CDR3 coding DNA: TGTGCCAGCAGCGTAGCCCCCGGTGGGGGGCCCCAAGAGACCCAGTACTTC.

The J gene is TRBJ2-7, the V gene TRBV5-1, with TRBD1 matching over 11 bases. Trimming cost V 4 bases and J 2 bases; bases outside gene matches: 5. CDR1 is SGHRS and CDR2 is YFSETQ in the germline V gene. CDR3 length equals 15 residues. For the CDR3, the DNA is TGCGCCAGCAGCGTAGGGACAGGGGGAACCTACGAGCAGTACTTC. The encoded protein is CASSVGTGGTYEQYF.

V and J are TRBV2 and TRBJ2-3; weak D call: TRBD2 (6 bases). With 6 bases removed from V and 6 bases from J, the gap between germline ends came to 13 bases. Looked up from germline, CDR1 is SNHLY and CDR2 is FYNNEI. CDR3 length: 13 residues. The CDR3 loop is CASRSSARDTQYF. DNA for the CDR3: TGTGCCAGCAGGTCTAGCGCCCGGGATACGCAGTATTTT. Supplemented by reference TRBV2 and TRBJ2-3, the full variable domain reads EPEVTQTPSHQVTQMGQEVILRCVPISNHLYFYWYRQILGQKVEFLVSFYNNEISEKSEIFDDQFSVERPDGSNFTLKIRSTKLEDSAMYFCASRSSARDTQYFGPGTRLTVL.

The V gene is TRBV6-6, the J gene TRBJ1-1; TRBD1 aligns across 8 bases. Germline trimming cut 2 bases from V and 0 bases from J; bases unmatched to any gene: 5. The germline CDR1 and CDR2 sequences are MNHNY and SVGAGI (reference sequence). The CDR3 spans 16 residues. CDR3: CASSYPGDRMNTEAFF. The CDR3 nucleotides are TGTGCCAGCAGTTACCCGGGGGACAGGATGAACACTGAAGCTTTCTTT.

In this sample, this clone turned up once. The V gene is TRBV5-1, the J gene TRBJ2-7; 12 bases map to TRBD1. Unmatched junction bases numbered 7, after V lost 2 bases and J lost 7 bases. The CDR3 runs 15 residues. Germline-derived CDR1 and CDR2 are SGHRS and YFSETQ. Here the CDR3 reads CASSFPGQGANEQYF. The CDR3 DNA follows: TGCGCCAGCAGCTTCCCGGGACAGGGGGCAAATGAGCAGTACTTC.

J is TRBJ1-4 and V is TRBV5-1; D not certain. The V gene lost 6 bases and the J gene lost 8 bases, with 17 bases spanning the gap. Germline CDR1 reads SGHRS; CDR2 reads YFSETQ. This CDR3 region has 14 residues. CDR3 coding DNA: TGCGCCAGCACCCCGGGATACCTCAAGGAAAAACTGTTTTTT. Its translation is CASTPGYLKEKLFF. The entire variable domain, with the rest obtained from reference TRBV5-1 and TRBJ1-4, is as follows: KAGVTQTPRYLIKTRGQQVTLSCSPISGHRSVSWYQQTPGQGLQFLFEYFSETQRNKGNFPGRFSGRQFSNSRSEMNVSTLELGDSALYLCASTPGYLKEKLFFGSGTQLSVL.

This clone was seen only a few times. The V gene is TRBV10-1, the J gene TRBJ2-1, with TRBD1 identical over 7 bases. Per germline, CDR1 WNHNN and CDR2 SYGVQD (reference sequence). V lost 4 bases, J lost 8 bases, and 5 bases stayed unmatched. CDR3 length: 13 residues. In DNA form, the CDR3 reads TGCGCCAGCAGTGGACAGGGCATAGATGAGCAGTTCTTC. This gives the protein CASSGQGIDEQFF.

V and J are TRBV18 and TRBJ1-2; no clear D gene. This CDR3 contains 13 residues. Per the germline V gene, CDR1 is KGHSH and CDR2 is LQKENI. V lost 3 bases and J 2 bases, leaving 7 bases between the germline ends. CDR3 coding DNA: TGTGCCAGCTCACCGGGCCCAAACTATGGCTACACCTTC. It codes for CASSPGPNYGYTF.

Only one count was recorded for this clone. V is TRBV29-1 and J is TRBJ1-2, with TRBD1 as a possible D gene (6 bases). Germline-derived CDR1 and CDR2 are SQVTM and ANQGSEA. The CDR3 is made up of 15 amino acids. Trimming cost V 1 base and J 1 base, with 13 bases left between them. DNA for the CDR3: TGCAGCGTTGAAGGAACGGGGGGCGGTAACTATGGCTACACCTTC. Protein: CSVEGTGGGNYGYTF.

CDR3 amino acids: CASSQPTQTGAKNIQYF. The CDR3 region has the DNA TGCGCCAGCAGCCAACCGACCCAGACAGGAGCCAAAAACATTCAGTACTTC. V gene TRBV4-1 combines with J gene TRBJ2-4; D might be TRBD1 (6 bases). Germline V gene sequence: CDR1 MGHRA, CDR2 YSYEKL. Trimming cost V 2 bases and J 0 bases, with 14 bases left between them. The CDR3 runs 17 residues.

V usage is TRBV4-3 and J usage is TRBJ1-2, with 7 bases aligning to TRBD1. Germline V gene data show CDR1 as LGHNA and CDR2 as YSLEER. After removal of 4 bases from V and 4 bases from J, the junction contained 9 bases not matched to a gene. The CDR3 extends over 15 amino acids. CDR3 sequence: CASSLNLQGSYGYTF. In nucleotides, the CDR3 is TGCGCCAGCAGCCTGAATTTACAGGGGTCCTATGGCTACACCTTC.

This clone has just one count. V usage is TRBV9 and J usage is TRBJ2-3; maybe TRBD2 (5 bases). The length of the CDR3 is 14 residues. The germline gives CDR1 SGDLS, CDR2 YYNGEE. V was trimmed by 3 bases and J by 5 bases, leaving 13 bases between them. The chain's CDR3 is CASSGTSGKDTQYF. Here the CDR3 DNA reads TGTGCCAGCAGCGGGACGTCGGGAAAAGATACGCAGTATTTT.

The V and J genes are TRBV29-1 and TRBJ2-5; TRBD1 aligns across 9 bases. The CDR3 has 15 residues. The germline CDR1 and CDR2 sequences are SQVTM and ANQGSEA. V shed 2 bases, J shed 5 bases, and the junction held 9 bases outside the gene matches. The CDR3 DNA reads as TGCAGCGTTGAAAAAGCGGGGACAGGGACGGAGACCCAGTACTTC. This codes for CSVEKAGTGTETQYF.

The chain joins TRBV7-2 to TRBJ2-5, with 10 nucleotides matching TRBD2. The CDR3 runs 17 residues. Germline CDR1 and CDR2: SGHTA and FQGNSA. Trimming removed 1 base from V and 2 bases from J; junction bases left unmatched: 7. As DNA, the CDR3 is TGTGCCAGCAGCTTAGTCAGACTAGCGGGTTTTCAAGAGACCCAGTACTTC. Its protein is CASSLVRLAGFQETQYF.

This clone has just one count. The rearrangement joins TRBV6-1 to TRBJ1-2; no definite D call. CDR3 length equals 15 residues. Trimming pared 1 base from V and 0 bases from J, leaving 9 bases between. Germline assignment: CDR1 MNHNS and CDR2 SASEGT. The CDR3 DNA is TGTGCCAGCAGTGAAGTGGAGGACGCTAACTATGGCTACACCTTC. It translates to CASSEVEDANYGYTF.

The count of this clone is one. This chain links TRBV21-1 with TRBJ1-2; the D call TRBD1 from the table was never checked on the DNA. TRBV21-1 is annotated as a pseudogene. The CDR3 contains 15 residues. The DNA of the CDR3 is TGTGCCAGCAGCACCACTCGGAAACGAGGGGGCGGCTACACCTTC. Translated: CASSTTRKRGGGYTF.

The gene calls are TRBV7-2 and TRBJ1-2; D is possibly TRBD1 (5 bases). CDR3 length equals 15 residues. Germline V gene lookup returns CDR1 SGHTA and CDR2 FQGNSA. Deletions cut 5 bases from V and 3 bases from J, with 16 bases between. The CDR3 DNA reads as TGTGCCAGCAGCCTCCGGGACGGAGCCGACTATGGCTACACCTTC. This codes for CASSLRDGADYGYTF.

The chain employs TRBV19 and TRBJ1-1; D is unresolved. There are 15 residues in the CDR3. Per the germline V gene, CDR1 is LNHDA and CDR2 is SQIVND (reference sequence). V was pared by 5 bases and J by 1 base, with 14 bases between. The CDR3 DNA reads TGTGCCAGTAGTCCCCGAAGTCGAGCGAACACTGAAGCTTTCTTT. Amino acids: CASSPRSRANTEAFF.

The chain joins TRBV7-9 to TRBJ2-1, with D possibly matching TRBD2 (6 bases). The CDR3 sequence is 13 residues long. V was shortened by 2 bases and J by 12 bases, with 14 bases between the two germline ends. Per the germline V gene, CDR1 is SEHNR and CDR2 is FQNEAQ (reference sequence). In nucleotides, the CDR3 is TGTGCCAGCAGCTTAATCGGCGGGGTAAGGCAGTTCTTC. It specifies CASSLIGGVRQFF.

The V gene is TRBV7-3, the J gene TRBJ2-2; 8 positions agree with TRBD1. The CDR3 covers 15 residues. In germline, CDR1 is SGHTA, CDR2 FQGTGA. V shed 3 bases and J 3 bases; nucleotides not matched to a gene: 3. The CDR3, as DNA: TGTGCCAGCAGCTTGGACAGGGATGACACCGGGGAGCTGTTTTTT. This gives the protein CASSLDRDDTGELFF.

The chain couples TRBV19 to TRBJ1-5, with D unresolved. V lost 8 bases and J lost 4, with 9 bases in between. This CDR3 region has 12 residues. Germline values: CDR1 LNHDA, CDR2 SQIVND (reference sequence). DNA of the CDR3: TGTGCCAGTCGGGGAGGGAATCAGCCCCAGCATTTT. Translating gives CASRGGNQPQHF.

The V gene is TRBV6-5, the J gene TRBJ2-3; D not certain. V was pared by 0 bases and J by 5 bases, with 9 bases between. Germline V gene data show CDR1 as MNHEY and CDR2 as SVGAGI. CDR3 length equals 14 residues. This CDR3 reads CASSYSTVGDTQYF. The CDR3 region has the DNA TGTGCCAGCAGTTACTCGACGGTGGGAGATACGCAGTATTTT.

The rearrangement links TRBV27 to TRBJ2-3; D is undetermined. Trimming removed 5 bases at V and 0 bases at J, with 9 bases between. The CDR3 covers 14 residues. The germline V gene has CDR1 MNHEY and CDR2 SMNVEV (reference sequence). CDR3 nucleotide sequence: TGTGCCAGCAGTCCCCGGCCTAGCACAGATACGCAGTATTTT. Residues: CASSPRPSTDTQYF.

The rearrangement links TRBV7-8 to TRBJ1-6, with D possibly being TRBD1 (6 bases). This CDR3 comprises 13 residues. Deletions cut 5 bases from V and 7 bases from J, with 9 bases between. Germline CDR1 SGHVS, CDR2 FQNEAQ. CDR3 DNA sequence: TGTGCCAGCAGCCTCCAGGGGAATTCACCCCTCCACTTT. Its protein is CASSLQGNSPLHF.

The chain has TRBV6-4 and TRBJ2-1, with 8 bases aligning to TRBD2. J lost 3 bases, V lost 4 bases, and 5 bases had no gene match. Germline V gene data show CDR1 as MRHNA and CDR2 as SNTAGT. This CDR3 is 15 amino acids long. The CDR3 DNA reads TGTGCCAGCAGTGTGGCGGGGGGCTACTACAATGAGCAGTTCTTC. Its translation is CASSVAGGYYNEQFF.

J is TRBJ2-5 and V is TRBV6-1, with 11 bases identical to TRBD2. Germline values: CDR1 MNHNS, CDR2 SASEGT. The V gene end was trimmed by 6 bases and the J gene end by 5 bases; junction bases not matched to a gene: 8. The CDR3 sequence is 15 residues long. The CDR3 region has the DNA TGTGCCAGCAGACAACTTAGCGGGGGGGCTGAGACCCAGTACTTC. Its translation: CASRQLSGGAETQYF.

Turning to this clone: Because the CDR3's place on the DNA is in doubt, the DNA is left out and the CDR3 is given as listed by TCRdb. This chain uses TRBV4-1 with TRBJ1-1. The CDR3 extends over 14 residues, inclusive of both ends. Germline CDR1 MGHRA, CDR2 YSYEKL. CDR3 loop: CASSQVGGGSRPFF.

The rearrangement joins TRBV11-2 to TRBJ1-4; D perhaps matches TRBD1 (6 bases). The CDR3 has 16 residues. CDR1 and CDR2 from the germline V gene are SGHAT and FQNNGV. The ends were cut back, 1 base at V and 2 bases at J, with 11 bases in the middle. CDR3 sequence reads: CASSLGVQGTNEKLFF. The CDR3 DNA sequence: TGTGCCAGCAGCTTAGGGGTCCAGGGGACTAATGAAAAACTGTTTTTT.

The sample holds a few counts of this clone. The chain combines TRBV5-4 with TRBJ2-1; TRBD1 agrees at 9 bases. Germline V gene data show CDR1 as SGHNT and CDR2 as YYREEE (reference sequence). This CDR3 spans 16 amino acids. V was pared by 3 bases and J by 5 bases, with 9 bases of the junction left unmatched. The CDR3 here is CASSYDLGQGHNEQFF. The CDR3 DNA follows: TGTGCCAGCAGCTATGACCTGGGACAGGGACACAATGAGCAGTTCTTC.